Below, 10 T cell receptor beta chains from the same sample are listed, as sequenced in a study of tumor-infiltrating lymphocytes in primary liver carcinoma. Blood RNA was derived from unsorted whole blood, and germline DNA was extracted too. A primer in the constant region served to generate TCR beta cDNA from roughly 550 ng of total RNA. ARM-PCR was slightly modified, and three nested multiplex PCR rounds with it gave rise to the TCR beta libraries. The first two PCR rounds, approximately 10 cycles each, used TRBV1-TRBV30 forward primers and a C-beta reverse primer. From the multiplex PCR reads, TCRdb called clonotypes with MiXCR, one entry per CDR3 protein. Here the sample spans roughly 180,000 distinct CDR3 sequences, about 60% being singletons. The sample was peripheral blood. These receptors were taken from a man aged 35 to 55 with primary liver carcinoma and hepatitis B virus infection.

In nucleotides, the CDR3 is TGCAGCCCTGAAATACAGGGAGAGAACACTGAAGCTTTCTTT. Translated: CSPEIQGENTEAFF. This sequence joins TRBV29-1 and TRBJ1-1, with a weak D call TRBD1 (6 bases). The CDR3 is 14 residues long. V gave up 8 bases and J gave up 1 base, with 17 bases separating them. CDR1 SQVTM and CDR2 ANQGSEA come from the germline V gene.

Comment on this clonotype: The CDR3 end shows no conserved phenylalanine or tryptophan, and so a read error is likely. CDR3 coding DNA: TGTGCCATCAGCCCCCCAGCGGGGCCCCCATATGAGCAGTTCTCA. It specifies CAISPPAGPPYEQFS. The rearrangement uses TRBV10-3 and TRBJ2-1; 7 bases match TRBD2. Germline values: CDR1 ENHRY, CDR2 SYGVKD. With 6 bases clipped from V and 8 bases from J, the junction kept 13 bases outside the gene matches. This CDR3 comprises 15 residues.

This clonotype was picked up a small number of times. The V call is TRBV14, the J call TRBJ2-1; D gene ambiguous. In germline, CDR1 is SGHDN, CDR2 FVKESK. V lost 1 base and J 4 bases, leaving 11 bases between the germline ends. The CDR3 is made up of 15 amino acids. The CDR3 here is CASSQVGQLYNEQFF. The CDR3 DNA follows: TGTGCCAGCAGCCAAGTTGGCCAGCTATACAATGAGCAGTTCTTC. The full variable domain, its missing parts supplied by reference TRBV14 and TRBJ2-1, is EAGVTQFPSHSVIEKGQTVTLRCDPISGHDNLYWYRRVMGKEIKFLLHFVKESKQDESGMPNNRFLAERTGGTYSTLKVQPAELEDSGVYFCASSQVGQLYNEQFFGPGTRLTVL.

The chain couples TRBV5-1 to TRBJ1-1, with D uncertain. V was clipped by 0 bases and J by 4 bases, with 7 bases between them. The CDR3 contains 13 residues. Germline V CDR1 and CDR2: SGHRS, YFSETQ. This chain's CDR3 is CASSLDSITEAFF. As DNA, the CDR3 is TGCGCCAGCAGCTTGGACAGTATCACTGAAGCTTTCTTT.

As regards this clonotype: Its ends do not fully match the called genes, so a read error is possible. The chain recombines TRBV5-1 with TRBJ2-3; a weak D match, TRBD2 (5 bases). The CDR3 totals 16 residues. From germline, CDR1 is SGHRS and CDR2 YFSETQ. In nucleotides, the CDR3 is TGCGCCAGCAGCTTGGATCCTAGCAGAAGCACAGATAGGCAGTATTTT. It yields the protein CASSLDPSRSTDRQYF. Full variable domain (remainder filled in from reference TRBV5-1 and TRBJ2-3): KAGVTQTPRYLIKTRGQQVTLSCSPISGHRSVSWYQQTPGQGLQFLFEYFSETQRNKGNFPGRFSGRQFSNSRSEMNVSTLELGDSALYLCASSLDPSRSTDRQYFGPGTRLTVL.

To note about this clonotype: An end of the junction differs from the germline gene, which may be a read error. The CDR3: CAGSAREGGGGELFF. CDR3 nucleotides: TGTGCCGGCAGCGCCCGAGAGGGCGGGGGCGGGGAGCTGTTTTTT. This sequence joins TRBV7-8 and TRBJ2-2; 7 nucleotides match TRBD2. The CDR3 sequence is 15 residues long. The germline V gene has CDR1 SGHVS and CDR2 FQNEAQ.

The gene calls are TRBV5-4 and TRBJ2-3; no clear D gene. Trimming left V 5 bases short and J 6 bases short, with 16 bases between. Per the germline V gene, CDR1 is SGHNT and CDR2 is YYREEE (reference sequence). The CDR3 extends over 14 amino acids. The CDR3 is CASSRQVDWDTQYF. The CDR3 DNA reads TGTGCCAGCAGTCGCCAGGTCGACTGGGATACGCAGTATTTT.

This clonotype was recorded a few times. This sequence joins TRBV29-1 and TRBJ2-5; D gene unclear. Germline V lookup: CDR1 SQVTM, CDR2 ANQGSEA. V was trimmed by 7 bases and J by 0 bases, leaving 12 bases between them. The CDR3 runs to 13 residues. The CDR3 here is CSALRDYQETQYF. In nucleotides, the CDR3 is TGCAGCGCCCTTAGGGATTACCAAGAGACCCAGTACTTC.

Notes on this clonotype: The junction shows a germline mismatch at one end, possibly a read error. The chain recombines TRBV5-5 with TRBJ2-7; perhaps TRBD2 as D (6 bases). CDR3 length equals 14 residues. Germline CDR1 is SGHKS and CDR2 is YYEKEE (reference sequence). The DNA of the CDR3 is TGTGCCAGCAGCTTTCGAGGGGAGGCCTACGTGCAGTACTTC. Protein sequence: CASSFRGEAYVQYF. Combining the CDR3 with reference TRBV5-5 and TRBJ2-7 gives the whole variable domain DAGVTQSPTHLIKTRGQQVTLRCSPISGHKSVSWYQQVLGQGPQFIFQYYEKEERGRGNFPDRFSARQFPNYSSELNVNALLLGDSALYLCASSFRGEAYVQYFGPGTRLTVT.

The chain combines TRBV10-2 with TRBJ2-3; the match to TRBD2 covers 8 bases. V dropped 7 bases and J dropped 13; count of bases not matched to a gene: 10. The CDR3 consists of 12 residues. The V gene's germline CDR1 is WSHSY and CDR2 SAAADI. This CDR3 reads CASNTGGLLEYF. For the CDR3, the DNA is TGCGCCAGCAATACGGGAGGGCTCCTGGAGTATTTT.